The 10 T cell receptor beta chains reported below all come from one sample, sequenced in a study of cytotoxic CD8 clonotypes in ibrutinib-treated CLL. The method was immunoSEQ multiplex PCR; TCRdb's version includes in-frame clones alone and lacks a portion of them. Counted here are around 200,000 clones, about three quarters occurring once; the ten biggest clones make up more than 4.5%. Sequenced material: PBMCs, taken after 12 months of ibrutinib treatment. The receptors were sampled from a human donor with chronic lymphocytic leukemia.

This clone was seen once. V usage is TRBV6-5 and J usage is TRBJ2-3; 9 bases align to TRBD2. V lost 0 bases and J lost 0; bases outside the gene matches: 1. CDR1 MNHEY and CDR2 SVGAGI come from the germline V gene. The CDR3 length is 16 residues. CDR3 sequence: CASSYSTSGSTDTQYF. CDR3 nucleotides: TGTGCCAGCAGTTACTCGACTAGCGGAAGCACAGATACGCAGTATTTT.

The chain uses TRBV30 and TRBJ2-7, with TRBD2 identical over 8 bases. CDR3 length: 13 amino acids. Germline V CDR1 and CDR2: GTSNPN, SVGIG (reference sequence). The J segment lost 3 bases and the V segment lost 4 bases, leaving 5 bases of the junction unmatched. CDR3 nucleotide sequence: TGTGCCTGGAAGTCTCTAGCGGGCTACGAGCAGTACTTC. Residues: CAWKSLAGYEQYF.

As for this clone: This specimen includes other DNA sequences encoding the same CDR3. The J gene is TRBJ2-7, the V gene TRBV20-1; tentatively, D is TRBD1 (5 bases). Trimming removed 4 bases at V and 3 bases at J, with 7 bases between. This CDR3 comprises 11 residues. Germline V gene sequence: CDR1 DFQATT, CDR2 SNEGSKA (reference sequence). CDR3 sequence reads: CSAKDSYEQYF. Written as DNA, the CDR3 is TGCAGTGCTAAAGACAGCTACGAGCAGTACTTC.

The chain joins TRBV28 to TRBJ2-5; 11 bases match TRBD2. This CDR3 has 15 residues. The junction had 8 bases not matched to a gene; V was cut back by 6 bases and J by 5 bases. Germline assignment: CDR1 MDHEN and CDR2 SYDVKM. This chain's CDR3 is CASRLAGGPRETQYF. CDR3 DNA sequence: TGTGCCAGCAGATTAGCGGGAGGGCCCCGGGAGACCCAGTACTTC.

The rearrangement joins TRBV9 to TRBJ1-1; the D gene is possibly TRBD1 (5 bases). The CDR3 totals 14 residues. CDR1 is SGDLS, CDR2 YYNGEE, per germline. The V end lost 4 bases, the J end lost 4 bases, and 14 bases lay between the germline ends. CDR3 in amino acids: CASSPGGESTEAFF. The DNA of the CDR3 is TGTGCCAGCAGCCCCGGGGGGGAGTCCACTGAAGCTTTCTTT.

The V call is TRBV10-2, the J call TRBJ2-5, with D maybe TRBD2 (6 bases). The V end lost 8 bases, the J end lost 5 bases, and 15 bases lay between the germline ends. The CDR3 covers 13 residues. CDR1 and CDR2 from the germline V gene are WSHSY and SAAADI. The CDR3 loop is CASSATSAETQYF. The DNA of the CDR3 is TGCGCCAGCTCAGCGACTAGTGCTGAGACCCAGTACTTC.

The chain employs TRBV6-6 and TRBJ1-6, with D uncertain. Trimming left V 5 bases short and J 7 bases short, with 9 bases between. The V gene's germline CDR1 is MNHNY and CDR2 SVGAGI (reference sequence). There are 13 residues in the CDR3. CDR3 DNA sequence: TGTGCCAGCAGTCTTGACGCAAATTCACCCCTCCACTTT. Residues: CASSLDANSPLHF.

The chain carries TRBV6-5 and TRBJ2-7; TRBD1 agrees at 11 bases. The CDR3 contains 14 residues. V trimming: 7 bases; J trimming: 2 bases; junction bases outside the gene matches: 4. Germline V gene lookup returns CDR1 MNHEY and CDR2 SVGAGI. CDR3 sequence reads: CASTRTGGPYEQYF. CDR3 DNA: TGTGCCAGCACCCGGACAGGGGGCCCCTACGAGCAGTACTTC.

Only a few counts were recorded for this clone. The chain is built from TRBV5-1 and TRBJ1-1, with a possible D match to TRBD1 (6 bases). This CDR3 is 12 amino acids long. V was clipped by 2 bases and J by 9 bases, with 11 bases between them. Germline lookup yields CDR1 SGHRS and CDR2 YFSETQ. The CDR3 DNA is TGCGCCAGCAGCTTCCCACAGGGTAAAGCTTTCTTT. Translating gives CASSFPQGKAFF.

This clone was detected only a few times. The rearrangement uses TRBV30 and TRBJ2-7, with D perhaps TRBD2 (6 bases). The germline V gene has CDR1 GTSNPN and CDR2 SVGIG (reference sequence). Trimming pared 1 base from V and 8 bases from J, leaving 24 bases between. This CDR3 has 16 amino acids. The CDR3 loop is CAWSELPLVAATKQYF. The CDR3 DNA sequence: TGTGCCTGGAGTGAGCTTCCTTTAGTAGCGGCCACCAAGCAGTACTTC.